This record covers a single T cell receptor (beta chain). This clone was picked up one time. Its antigen is not yet known. No per-base quality is available; no much larger clone lies one base away. The CDR3 regions of human TCRbeta chains were analyzed by immunosequencing. The original pipeline was this. TCRs in the repertoires were compared against a reference library of SARS-CoV-2-specific TCRs that had been generated with the MIRA antigen-specificity platform. Breadth was defined as the fraction of unique TCRs that were SARS-CoV-2-associated, and depth was defined as the fraction of total T cells that were SARS-CoV-2-associated. Using the MIRA data, each spike-specific TCR was mapped to the spike region that the TCR reacts to and placed in a CD4 or CD8 class. Log10-transformed breadth and depth values were compared by one-way ANOVA with Sidak's multiple comparisons tests. TCRdb holds this immuneACCESS table with in-frame rearrangements only. Some clones are missing; in checked studies, unresolved V genes explain under half, and the rest has no known cause. V, J and clone size are taken as reported in that table, and D and trimming were inferred from the DNA itself. Across this sample there are about 110,000 clones, with 80% to 90% seen only once. 15% of the sample is taken by the ten largest.

Including the terminal cysteine and phenylalanine, the CDR3 comprises 14 residues. The entry retains the CDR3 DNA only, 42 bases that are in frame from base 1. The CDR1 and CDR2 encoded by the germline V gene (reference sequence) are SGHKS and YYEKEE. Relative to germline, V is 4 bases shorter and J is 5 bases shorter, with 15 bases between their ends. This sample is drawn from a study of T cell responses to AZD1222 COVID-19 vaccine listed by TCRdb under 2021. Looking at the study overall: A total of 233 trial participants underwent TCR sequencing, of whom 207 received two doses of AZD1222 and some 25 received two doses of the MenACWY control vaccine. Trial participants were enrolled into age subgroups of 18-55, 56-69 and 70-plus years, which contained approximately 150, 28 and 58 TCR-sequenced participants, respectively.

The investigation overall reported the following: Only a handful of AZD1222 recipients were SARS-CoV-2 seropositive at baseline, limiting conclusions about previously exposed vaccinees. After two AZD1222 doses, both the breadth and the depth of spike-specific TCRs were significantly higher than at day 0 and than in MenACWY recipients. Reportedly, almost half of the unique spike-specific TCRs recognized epitopes lying outside the regions that are mutated in the B.1.351 and B.1.1.7 variants. CD4 TCRs associated with the vaccine covered the entire spike protein, and the dominant responses were in regions 160-218 and 743-854. Because no day 14 peak-response samples were available, the repertoires could be characterized only after the peak T cell response. Participants were mostly white British, with more females than males. The authors suggested clonal diversity may have been underestimated. In the small 56-69-year group, the increase in depth fell short of significance, most likely because of low power.

The sample's time point label is to be understood as: about 28 days (+/-7) after the second vaccine dose. AZD1222 recipients with second doses at about 4 weeks or about 12 weeks were pooled, because spike-specific TCR depth and breadth did not differ between schedules. Vaccinee samples were obtained from the UK trials COV001 and COV002, which included a single-blind randomized controlled phase 2/3 trial of AZD1222 (ChAdOx1 nCoV-19) in healthy adults. Trial participant PBMC samples were collected at day 0 and day 28 after the second dose for TCRbeta chain sequencing. The sequence was obtained from an adult who received the AZD1222 COVID-19 vaccine. Sequencing used peripheral blood, obtained 28 days after the second AZD1222 dose. The rearrangement joined TRBV5-5 to TRBJ2-5, with the D assignment possibly TRBD1 or TRBD2, given 5 matching bases for each. The DNA is as follows: TGTGCCAGCAGCCCGAGGGGCACCCCCGAGACCCAGTACTTC. Its translation is CASSPRGTPETQYF.